The clone carrying this T cell receptor beta chain was counted only a few times. Its antigen remains unidentified. The sample is drawn from a study of sequential checkpoint blockade in melanoma. Whole-study context: Patients were randomized 1:1 to nivolumab-then-ipilimumab or ipilimumab-then-nivolumab first-line. Both treatment sequences were followed by maintenance nivolumab. TCRbeta immunosequencing was performed on DNA from 91 pretreatment melanoma tumor samples.

Some clones are missing from TCRdb's copy, which holds only in-frame ones; the method was immunoSEQ multiplex PCR. The profile shows some 40,000 clones, 30% to 35% of them singletons. Treatment meaning: randomized to nivolumab then ipilimumab (arm A) or the reverse (arm B). V was trimmed by 0 bases and J by 5 bases, leaving 16 bases between them. This CDR3 region has 16 residues. The germline gives CDR1 MDHEN, CDR2 SYDVKM. Study-wide results and caveats: Clinical benefit was about 30 times likelier when tumor T-cell fraction and clonality increased.

The TCR originated in a human donor with melanoma. The gene calls are TRBV28 and TRBJ1-1; possible D gene TRBD1, 6 bases. The material sequenced was tumor tissue (inferred from file names), taken from a patient given nivolumab and ipilimumab in sequence. CDR3 DNA sequence: TGTGCCAGCAGTTTATGGGGGTGGGGGCGCGGGACTGAAGCTTTCTTT. It is translated as CASSLWGWGRGTEAFF.